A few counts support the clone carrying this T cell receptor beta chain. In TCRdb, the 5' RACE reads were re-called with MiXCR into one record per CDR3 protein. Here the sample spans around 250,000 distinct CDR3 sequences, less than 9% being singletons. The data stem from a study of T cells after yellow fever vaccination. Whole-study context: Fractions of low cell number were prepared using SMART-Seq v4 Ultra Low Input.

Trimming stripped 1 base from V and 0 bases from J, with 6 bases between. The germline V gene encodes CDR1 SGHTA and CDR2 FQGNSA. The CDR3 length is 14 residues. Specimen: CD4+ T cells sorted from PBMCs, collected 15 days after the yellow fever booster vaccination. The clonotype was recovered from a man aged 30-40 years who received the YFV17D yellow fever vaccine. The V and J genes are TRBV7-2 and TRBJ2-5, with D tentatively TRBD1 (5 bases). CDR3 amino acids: CASSLETDQETQYF. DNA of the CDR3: TGTGCCAGCAGCTTAGAGACAGACCAAGAGACCCAGTACTTC.